These 20 T cell receptor beta chains came from one sample sequenced in a study of OX40 agonist ivuxolimab in advanced cancers. Using immunoSEQ multiplex PCR, the repertoire was profiled, and TCRdb retains in-frame clones only, with some absent. The sample has tens of thousands of clones; around 84% are singletons. The sample consisted of CD4+ or CD8+ T cells sorted from blood, taken in a trial of the OX40 agonist ivuxolimab. These receptors came from an adult with an advanced solid tumor such as melanoma, head and neck, liver or kidney cancer.

In this sample, this clone turned up a few times. The CDR3 region is CSGSVGGNTEAFF. The CDR3 DNA sequence: TGCAGCGGTTCCGTCGGGGGGAACACTGAAGCTTTCTTT. This chain uses TRBV29-1 with TRBJ1-1, with a possible D match to TRBD1 (5 bases). The V gene lost 7 bases and the J gene lost 1 base, with 13 bases spanning the gap. The CDR3 extends over 13 amino acids. Germline V gene sequence: CDR1 SQVTM, CDR2 ANQGSEA.

The V gene is TRBV7-9, the J gene TRBJ1-1; 8 positions match TRBD1. The ends lost 5 bases at V and 6 bases at J; junction bases unmatched: 11. The CDR3 sequence is 15 residues long. The germline V gene has CDR1 SEHNR and CDR2 FQNEAQ (reference sequence). CDR3 sequence reads: CASSRILDRGAEAFF. CDR3 nucleotides: TGTGCCAGCAGCCGGATTCTTGACAGGGGCGCTGAAGCTTTCTTT.

The chain couples TRBV4-1 to TRBJ2-7; 7 bases align to TRBD1. The CDR3 spans 16 residues. Trimming removed 1 base from V and 0 bases from J; junction bases left unmatched: 6. Germline V gives CDR1 MGHRA, CDR2 YSYEKL. This CDR3 is CASSQGGRDSSYEQYF. The CDR3 DNA follows: TGCGCCAGCAGCCAAGGGGGACGGGACAGCTCCTACGAGCAGTACTTC.

The rearrangement uses TRBV7-2 and TRBJ2-3; the match to TRBD2 covers 7 bases. Germline V gene data show CDR1 as SGHTA and CDR2 as FQGNSA. The CDR3 has 15 amino acids. Germline trimming cut 2 bases from V and 2 bases from J; bases unmatched to any gene: 4. This chain's CDR3 is CASSLYGGDTDTQYF. CDR3 DNA: TGTGCCAGCAGCTTATATGGGGGGGACACAGATACGCAGTATTTT.

This chain links TRBV6-6 with TRBJ2-5; D possibly corresponds to TRBD2 (5 bases). The CDR3 is 13 amino acids. Looked up from germline, CDR1 is MNHNY and CDR2 is SVGAGI (reference sequence). Trimming stripped 7 bases from V and 4 bases from J, with 13 bases between. The CDR3 loop reads CASISGSGETQYF. DNA of the CDR3: TGTGCCAGCATCTCGGGCAGCGGAGAGACCCAGTACTTC.

The chain carries TRBV28 and TRBJ2-3; TRBD1 matches at 7 bases. V lost 3 bases, J lost 7 bases, and 7 bases stayed unmatched. Germline V CDR1 and CDR2: MDHEN, SYDVKM. The CDR3 sequence is 14 residues long. As DNA, the CDR3 is TGTGCCAGCAGTTTTCCTAGGGACAGCAATACGCAGTATTTT. Translating it yields CASSFPRDSNTQYF.

The chain employs TRBV11-2 and TRBJ2-2; D is uncertain. Trimming took off 5 bases at V and 7 bases at J, with 8 bases between the two ends. The germline CDR1 and CDR2 sequences are SGHAT and FQNNGV. This CDR3 comprises 12 residues. The chain's CDR3 is CASSEISGELFF. The CDR3 DNA sequence: TGTGCCAGCAGCGAGATTAGCGGGGAGCTGTTTTTT.

The DNA for the CDR3 is TGTGCCAGCACGCGCAGGGGAGGGACTGAAGCTTTCTTT. Its translation: CASTRRGGTEAFF. The rearrangement joins TRBV5-6 to TRBJ1-1; possible D gene TRBD1, 6 bases. V shed 6 bases and J shed 5 bases, with 14 bases lying between them. The CDR3 covers 13 residues. Germline values: CDR1 SGHDT, CDR2 YYEEEE. Supplemented by reference TRBV5-6 and TRBJ1-1, the full variable domain reads DAGVTQSPTHLIKTRGQQVTLRCSPKSGHDTVSWYQQALGQGPQFIFQYYEEEERQRGNFPDRFSGHQFPNYSSELNVNALLLGDSALYLCASTRRGGTEAFFGQGTRLTVV.

This chain joins TRBV5-1 and TRBJ2-5; 11 bases agree with TRBD1. The end of the DNA aligns better with TRBJ2-7, so the J call may be wrong. Germline loops: CDR1 SGHRS, CDR2 YFSETQ. The CDR3 covers 14 residues. CDR3 DNA: TGCGCCAGCAGCTTAGGACAGGGGGCTATCGAGCAGTACTTC. Amino acid sequence: CASSLGQGAIEQYF.

V usage is TRBV11-2 and J usage is TRBJ1-1; D might be TRBD1 (6 bases). CDR3 length: 16 residues. V lost 6 bases and J lost 4, with 21 bases in between. The V gene's germline CDR1 is SGHAT and CDR2 FQNNGV. This chain's CDR3 is CASSSRYLGAGTEAFF. The DNA of the CDR3 is TGTGCCAGCAGTTCTCGTTATCTGGGGGCTGGCACTGAAGCTTTCTTT.

The chain links TRBV2 to TRBJ2-1, with D possibly matching TRBD2 (6 bases). Per germline, CDR1 SNHLY and CDR2 FYNNEI. The V and J ends lost 6 bases and 14 bases respectively, with 11 bases between them. The CDR3 spans 10 residues. In nucleotides, the CDR3 is TGTGCCAGCAGGGGGGACTTCAAGTTCTTC. It specifies CASRGDFKFF. Using reference TRBV2 and TRBJ2-1 for the parts outside the CDR3, the full variable domain is EPEVTQTPSHQVTQMGQEVILRCVPISNHLYFYWYRQILGQKVEFLVSFYNNEISEKSEIFDDQFSVERPDGSNFTLKIRSTKLEDSAMYFCASRGDFKFFGPGTRLTVL.

V gene TRBV7-9 combines with J gene TRBJ2-2; the D gene could be TRBD1 or TRBD2 (6 bases each). This CDR3 comprises 16 residues. V was pared by 3 bases and J by 3 bases, with 14 bases between. Germline lookup yields CDR1 SEHNR and CDR2 FQNEAQ (reference sequence). CDR3 coding DNA: TGTGCCAGCAGCTTCCCCAGGGGAGGAGACACCGGGGAGCTGTTTTTT. This gives the protein CASSFPRGGDTGELFF.

The rearrangement joins TRBV9 to TRBJ2-7; 7 bases are a match to TRBD1. The germline V gene has CDR1 SGDLS and CDR2 YYNGEE. This CDR3 is built from 15 residues. Losses at the gene ends were 7 bases for V and 0 bases for J; bases not matched to a gene: 10. The CDR3 spells CASSSGTEISYEQYF. For the CDR3, the DNA is TGTGCCAGCTCCTCGGGGACAGAAATCTCCTACGAGCAGTACTTC.

The rearrangement joins TRBV9 to TRBJ2-5; the match to TRBD2 covers 8 bases. Germline CDR1 is SGDLS and CDR2 is YYNGEE. The CDR3 has 14 residues. Losses at the gene ends were 4 bases for V and 5 bases for J; bases not matched to a gene: 7. The CDR3 loop reads CASSPLAGRETQYF. CDR3 coding DNA: TGTGCCAGCAGCCCATTAGCGGGACGGGAGACCCAGTACTTC.

The chain combines TRBV18 with TRBJ1-1; D is ambiguous. Germline loops: CDR1 KGHSH, CDR2 LQKENI. V was pared by 5 bases and J by 1 base, with 11 bases between. CDR3 length equals 14 residues. DNA for the CDR3: TGTGCCAGCTCATCAGCTGCTCCGAACACTGAAGCTTTCTTT. It specifies CASSSAAPNTEAFF.

This rearrangement joins TRBV28 to TRBJ1-1, with D hard to call. Germline-derived CDR1 and CDR2 are MDHEN and SYDVKM. V lost 6 bases to trimming and J lost 3 bases, with 14 bases between them. The CDR3 runs 14 residues. Here the CDR3 reads CASRPSREDTEAFF. CDR3 bases: TGTGCCAGCAGACCTAGTAGGGAGGACACTGAAGCTTTCTTT.

This clone was counted once. The CDR3 bases are TGTGCCAGCAGACCGGGGACTAGCGGGGGCAATGAGCAGTTCTTC. This codes for CASRPGTSGGNEQFF. The chain is built from TRBV2 and TRBJ2-1, with 14 bases fitting TRBD2. Germline CDR1 is SNHLY and CDR2 is FYNNEI. J gave up 6 bases and V 6 bases, and 4 bases lay outside the gene matches. The length of the CDR3 is 15 residues.

V and J are TRBV27 and TRBJ1-4; perhaps TRBD1 as D (6 bases). Trimming stripped 11 bases from V and 5 bases from J, with 15 bases between. The germline V gene encodes CDR1 MNHEY and CDR2 SMNVEV (reference sequence). The CDR3 has 13 amino acids. CDR3 amino acids: CAVFDRLNEKLFF. The CDR3 DNA reads TGTGCCGTCTTCGACAGGCTCAATGAAAAACTGTTTTTT.

This clone has only one observation. The V call is TRBV7-9, the J call TRBJ1-2; D gene uncertain. The length of the CDR3 is 13 residues. Germline V gene sequence: CDR1 SEHNR, CDR2 FQNEAQ (reference sequence). Trimming left V 5 bases short and J 1 base short, with 8 bases between. CDR3 protein: CASSPEGNYGYTF. CDR3 coding DNA: TGTGCCAGCAGCCCCGAGGGTAACTATGGCTACACCTTC.

This clone was counted a few times. The gene calls are TRBV7-2 and TRBJ2-7; no reliable D call. This CDR3 region has 13 residues. Trimming took off 1 base at V and 3 bases at J, with 7 bases between the two ends. CDR1 is SGHTA, CDR2 FQGNSA, per germline. DNA for the CDR3: TGTGCCAGCAGCTTAGGGAATCTCTACGAGCAGTACTTC. It encodes CASSLGNLYEQYF.